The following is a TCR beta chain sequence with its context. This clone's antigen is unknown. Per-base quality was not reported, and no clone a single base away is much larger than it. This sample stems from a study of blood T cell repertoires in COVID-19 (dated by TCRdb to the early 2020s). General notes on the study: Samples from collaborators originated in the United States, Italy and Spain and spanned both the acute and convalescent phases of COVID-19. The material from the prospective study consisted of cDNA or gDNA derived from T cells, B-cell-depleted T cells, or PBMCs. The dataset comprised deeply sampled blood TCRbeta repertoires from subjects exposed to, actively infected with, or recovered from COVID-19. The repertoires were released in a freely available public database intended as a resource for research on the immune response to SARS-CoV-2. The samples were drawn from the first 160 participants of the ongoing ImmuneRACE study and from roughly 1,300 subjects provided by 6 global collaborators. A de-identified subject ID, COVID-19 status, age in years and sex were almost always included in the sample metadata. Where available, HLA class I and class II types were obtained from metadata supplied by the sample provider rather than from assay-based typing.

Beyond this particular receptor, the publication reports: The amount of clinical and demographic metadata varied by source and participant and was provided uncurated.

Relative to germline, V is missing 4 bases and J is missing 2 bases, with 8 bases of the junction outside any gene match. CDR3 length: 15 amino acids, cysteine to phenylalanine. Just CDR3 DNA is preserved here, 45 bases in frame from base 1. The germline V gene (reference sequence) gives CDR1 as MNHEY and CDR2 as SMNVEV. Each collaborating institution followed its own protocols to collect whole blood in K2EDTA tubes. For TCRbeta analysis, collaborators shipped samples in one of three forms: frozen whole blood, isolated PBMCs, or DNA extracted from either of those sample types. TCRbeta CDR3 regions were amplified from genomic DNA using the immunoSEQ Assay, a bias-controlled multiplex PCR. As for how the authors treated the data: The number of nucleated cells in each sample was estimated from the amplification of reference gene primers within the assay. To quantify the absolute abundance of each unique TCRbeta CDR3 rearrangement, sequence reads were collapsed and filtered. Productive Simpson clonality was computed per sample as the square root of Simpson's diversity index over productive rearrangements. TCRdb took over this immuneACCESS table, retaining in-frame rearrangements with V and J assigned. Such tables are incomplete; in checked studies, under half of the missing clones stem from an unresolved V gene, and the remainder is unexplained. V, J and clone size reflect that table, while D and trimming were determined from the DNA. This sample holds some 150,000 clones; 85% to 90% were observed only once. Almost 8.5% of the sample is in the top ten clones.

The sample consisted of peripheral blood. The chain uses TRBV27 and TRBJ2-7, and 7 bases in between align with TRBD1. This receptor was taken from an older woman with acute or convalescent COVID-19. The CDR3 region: CASSWNRDRAYEQYF. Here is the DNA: TGTGCCAGCAGTTGGAACCGGGACAGAGCCTACGAGCAGTACTTC.